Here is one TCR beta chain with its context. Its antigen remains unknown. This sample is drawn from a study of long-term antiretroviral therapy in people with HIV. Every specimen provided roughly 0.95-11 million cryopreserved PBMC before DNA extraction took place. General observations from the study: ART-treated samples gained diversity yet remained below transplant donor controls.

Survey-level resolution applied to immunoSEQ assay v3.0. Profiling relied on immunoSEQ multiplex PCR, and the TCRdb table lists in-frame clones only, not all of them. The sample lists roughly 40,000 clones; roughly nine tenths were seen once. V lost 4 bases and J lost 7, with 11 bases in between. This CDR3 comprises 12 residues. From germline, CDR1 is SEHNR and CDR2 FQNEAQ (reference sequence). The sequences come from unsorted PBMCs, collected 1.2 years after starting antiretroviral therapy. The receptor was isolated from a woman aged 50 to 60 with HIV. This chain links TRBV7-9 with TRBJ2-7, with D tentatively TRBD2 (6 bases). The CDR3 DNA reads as TGTGCCAGCAGCTCTGGGGGGTGGGAGCAGTACTTC. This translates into CASSSGGWEQYF.